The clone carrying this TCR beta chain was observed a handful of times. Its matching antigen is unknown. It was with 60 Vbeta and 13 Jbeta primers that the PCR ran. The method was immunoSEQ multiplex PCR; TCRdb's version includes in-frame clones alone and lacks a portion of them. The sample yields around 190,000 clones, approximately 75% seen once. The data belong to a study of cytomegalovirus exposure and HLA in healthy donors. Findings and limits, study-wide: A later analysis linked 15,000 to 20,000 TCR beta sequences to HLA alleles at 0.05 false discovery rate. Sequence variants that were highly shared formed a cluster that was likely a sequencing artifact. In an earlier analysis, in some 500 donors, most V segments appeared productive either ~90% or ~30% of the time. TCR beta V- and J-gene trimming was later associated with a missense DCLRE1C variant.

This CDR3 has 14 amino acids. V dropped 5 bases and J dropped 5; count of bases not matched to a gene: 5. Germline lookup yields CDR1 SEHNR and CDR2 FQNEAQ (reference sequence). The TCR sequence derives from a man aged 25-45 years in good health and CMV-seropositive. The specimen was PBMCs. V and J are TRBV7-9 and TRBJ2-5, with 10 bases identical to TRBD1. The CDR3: CASSLTGQGETQYF. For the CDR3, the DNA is TGTGCCAGCAGCCTTACGGGACAGGGGGAGACCCAGTACTTC.